This entry describes one TCR beta chain. The antigen remains unidentified. The data are from a study of CD8 T cells in ankylosing spondylitis. The germline V gene encodes CDR1 LNHNV and CDR2 YYDKDF (reference sequence). This CDR3 has 16 amino acids. Deletions cut 0 bases from V and 3 bases from J, with 15 bases between. Quantitative 5'-RACE was performed with molecular barcodes, and it yielded the TCR beta libraries. MiXCR, run by TCRdb on the 5' RACE reads, gives a single entry per CDR3 protein. This sample has roughly 230,000 distinct CDR3 sequences, with about 18% found just once. Study conclusions and caveats: From matched ankylosing spondylitis synovial fluid, disease-linked clones were reportedly recovered at significantly enriched levels. In ankylosing spondylitis blood, a motif of seven to nine highly homologous TCR beta variants appeared characteristic.

The chain links TRBV15 to TRBJ2-7, with D unclear. The sequencing sample was made of blood, either unsorted or a sorted T cell fraction (not recorded which). The receptor's source is a male donor with ankylosing spondylitis or in good health (not recorded which). CDR3 protein: CATSRDRQGPNYEQYF. CDR3 sequence (DNA): TGTGCCACCAGCAGAGATCGCCAAGGACCCAACTACGAGCAGTACTTC.